One and the same sample provided the 8 T cell receptor beta chains below, sequenced in a study of beta chain features in type 1 diabetes. The whole isolated RNA underwent reverse transcription, so sequencing captured expressed TCRB transcripts. Produced via immunoSEQ multiplex PCR; TCRdb's table is partial and in-frame only. This sample yields around 160,000 clones, of which approximately 52% are seen a single time; around 0.42% belongs to the top ten. The sample consisted of Tregs from blood. These receptor sequences come from a man aged 18 to 29 in good health.

The genes are TRBV7-9 and TRBJ2-3; 8 positions match TRBD2. V trimming: 5 bases; J trimming: 4 bases; junction bases outside the gene matches: 14. CDR1 is SEHNR and CDR2 is FQNEAQ in the germline V gene (reference sequence). There are 17 residues in the CDR3. DNA for the CDR3: TGTGCCAGCAGCCCCCGACCAGCGGGAGTTGCGGCAGATACGCAGTATTTT. This codes for CASSPRPAGVAADTQYF.

This rearrangement joins TRBV5-1 to TRBJ2-3; 9 bases map to TRBD1. Trimming at V came to 4 bases and at J to 7 bases, leaving 4 bases not matched to a gene. CDR1 SGHRS and CDR2 YFSETQ come from the germline V gene. The CDR3 is 13 residues long. CDR3 bases: TGCGCCAGCAGCCCGGGACAGGGCAATACGCAGTATTTT. Encoded protein: CASSPGQGNTQYF.

Only one count was recorded for this clone. The V call is TRBV19, the J call TRBJ2-3; TRBD1 matches 10 bases. V shed 8 bases, J shed 1 base, and the junction held 12 bases outside the gene matches. CDR1 LNHDA and CDR2 SQIVND come from the germline V gene (reference sequence). This CDR3 contains 17 residues. For the CDR3, the DNA is TGTGCCAGTGGGGACAGGGGCGACCTATGGGGCACAGATACGCAGTATTTT. Its translation is CASGDRGDLWGTDTQYF.

The V and J genes are TRBV7-6 and TRBJ1-6; no clear D gene. This CDR3 comprises 15 residues. Between the trimmed V and J ends, which lost 3 bases and 8 bases, there was a span of 14 bases. Germline-derived CDR1 and CDR2 are SGHVS and FNYEAQ. For the CDR3, the DNA is TGTGCCAGCAGCTTTTCTCTTACCGAGGATTCACCCCTCCACTTT. Translated, it gives CASSFSLTEDSPLHF.

V gene TRBV7-3 combines with J gene TRBJ2-1; 8 bases map to TRBD2. CDR3 length: 16 amino acids. Germline CDR1 reads SGHTA; CDR2 reads FQGTGA. V dropped 0 bases and J dropped 0; count of bases not matched to a gene: 1. CDR3 sequence (DNA): TGTGCCAGCAGCTTAACCGGGGGGGCCTCCTACAATGAGCAGTTCTTC. This codes for CASSLTGGASYNEQFF.

The gene calls are TRBV29-1 and TRBJ2-2; TRBD2 matches 13 bases. The CDR3 extends over 16 amino acids. Germline V gene lookup returns CDR1 SQVTM and CDR2 ANQGSEA. The V segment lost 6 bases and the J segment 0 bases; nucleotides outside the gene matches: 4. The chain's CDR3 is CSVRGLAGANTGELFF. The CDR3 nucleotides are TGCAGCGTCCGAGGACTAGCGGGAGCGAACACCGGGGAGCTGTTTTTT.

The chain links TRBV6-1 to TRBJ2-7, with D perhaps matching TRBD2 (5 bases). CDR1 and CDR2 from the germline V gene are MNHNS and SASEGT. Trimming stripped 3 bases from V and 5 bases from J, with 20 bases between. This CDR3 has 16 residues. CDR3 loop: CASSDFRTALRNEQYF. The CDR3 DNA is TGTGCCAGCAGTGACTTTAGGACTGCGCTAAGGAACGAGCAGTACTTC.

The rearrangement links TRBV6-5 to TRBJ2-7; D perhaps matches TRBD1 (6 bases). V was pared by 5 bases and J by 2 bases, with 13 bases between. CDR3 size: 14 residues. CDR1 and CDR2 (germline): MNHEY, SVGAGI. The CDR3 reads CASSHLGQPYEQYF. CDR3 DNA: TGTGCCAGCAGTCACCTAGGACAGCCCTACGAGCAGTACTTC.